These 30 T cell receptor beta chains originate from one sample sequenced in a study of tumour-infiltrating T cells in Burkitt lymphoma. The table came from immunoSEQ multiplex PCR; TCRdb's copy has only in-frame clones and leaves some out. The repertoire consists of 2,500 to 3,000 clones, with 65% to 80% occurring once and the leading ten covering roughly an eighth. Sample: tumor tissue. These receptors were obtained from a human donor with diffuse large B-cell lymphoma.

The chain couples TRBV7-2 to TRBJ2-2; 7 bases are shared with TRBD2. V lost 10 bases to trimming and J lost 6 bases; unmatched junction nucleotides: 8. CDR1 and CDR2 from the germline V gene are SGHTA and FQGNSA. The CDR3 totals 13 residues. The CDR3 nucleotides are TGTGCCACCGGGACTACTGTGTCCGGGGAGCTGTTTTTT. This codes for CATGTTVSGELFF.

This clone has a handful of counts. The J gene is TRBJ1-6, the V gene TRBV5-1; 7 bases are shared with TRBD1. V lost 4 bases, J lost 8 bases, and 9 bases stayed unmatched. The germline V gene has CDR1 SGHRS and CDR2 YFSETQ. The CDR3 length is 15 residues. CDR3 DNA: TGCGCCAGCAGCCTACGGACAGGCGACTATTCACCCCTCCACTTT. It is translated as CASSLRTGDYSPLHF.

The chain joins TRBV4-2 to TRBJ2-1; D gene ambiguous. Germline CDR1 reads LGHNA; CDR2 reads YNFKEQ. This CDR3 has 11 amino acids. Trimming removed 3 bases at V and 10 bases at J, with 7 bases between. CDR3 amino acids: CASSQLGEQFF. DNA for the CDR3: TGTGCCAGCAGCCAGCTTGGGGAGCAGTTCTTC.

This chain joins TRBV5-1 and TRBJ2-5; no reliable D call. V shed 2 bases and J shed 5 bases, with 7 bases lying between them. CDR3 size: 12 residues. Germline V gene sequence: CDR1 SGHRS, CDR2 YFSETQ. This chain's CDR3 is CASSFVEETQYF. The DNA for the CDR3 is TGCGCCAGCAGCTTTGTTGAGGAGACCCAGTACTTC.

This chain connects TRBV27 to TRBJ2-1; TRBD2 is a possible D gene (5 bases). Germline V gene sequence: CDR1 MNHEY, CDR2 SMNVEV (reference sequence). V lost 5 bases, J lost 8 bases, and 16 bases lay in between. The CDR3 sequence is 14 residues long. The CDR3 loop reads CASSNPGDSDEQFF. The DNA for the CDR3 is TGTGCCAGCAGTAACCCCGGCGATAGCGATGAGCAGTTCTTC.

This sequence joins TRBV19 and TRBJ2-1, with TRBD2 identical over 13 bases. The CDR3 contains 18 residues. With V trimmed by 4 bases and J by 9 bases, 15 bases remained unmatched. Looked up from germline, CDR1 is LNHDA and CDR2 is SQIVND (reference sequence). The CDR3, as DNA: TGTGCCAGTAGTAAAACTAGCGGGGGGGCACTGGGGAGCAGTGAGCAGTTCTTC. This encodes CASSKTSGGALGSSEQFF.

The CDR3 DNA reads TGTGCCAGCAGTCCCTCACTAGCGAATACAGATACGCAGTATTTT. Its translation is CASSPSLANTDTQYF. The chain recombines TRBV28 with TRBJ2-3, with 7 bases identical to TRBD2. Trimming took 5 bases from V and 3 from J; bases not matched to a gene: 8. This CDR3 has 15 amino acids. CDR1 MDHEN and CDR2 SYDVKM come from the germline V gene.

The V call is TRBV10-3, the J call TRBJ2-5, with 13 bases that match TRBD2. Looked up from germline, CDR1 is ENHRY and CDR2 is SYGVKD. This CDR3 is 15 amino acids long. After removal of 6 bases from V and 4 bases from J, the junction contained 5 bases not matched to a gene. As DNA, the CDR3 is TGTGCCATCAGCCCGGGACTAGCGGGAATAGAGACCCAGTACTTC. It specifies CAISPGLAGIETQYF.

The rearrangement uses TRBV15 and TRBJ1-4; no firm D call. CDR3 length equals 15 residues. Germline CDR1 and CDR2: LNHNV and YYDKDF (reference sequence). Trimming pared 9 bases from V and 7 bases from J, leaving 21 bases between. CDR3 in amino acids: CATKLEAGSTEKLFF. CDR3 DNA: TGTGCCACGAAACTTGAGGCTGGATCCACTGAAAAACTGTTTTTT. The whole variable domain, filled in from reference TRBV15 and TRBJ1-4, reads DAMVIQNPRYQVTQFGKPVTLSCSQTLNHNVMYWYQQKSSQAPKLLFHYYDKDFNNEADTPDNFQSRRPNTSFCFLDIRSPGLGDTAMYLCATKLEAGSTEKLFFGSGTQLSVL.

The gene calls are TRBV7-2 and TRBJ2-5; 10 positions agree with TRBD2. The CDR3 length is 18 residues. V gave up 3 bases and J gave up 2 bases; unmatched junction bases: 12. The V gene's germline CDR1 is SGHTA and CDR2 FQGNSA. The CDR3 loop is CASSLGLALNYLQETQYF. CDR3 nucleotides: TGTGCCAGCAGCTTGGGACTAGCGCTTAACTACTTGCAAGAGACCCAGTACTTC.

The CDR3 loop is CASSLFAGISYEQYF. For the CDR3, the DNA is TGTGCCAGCAGCTTATTCGCGGGAATCTCCTACGAGCAGTACTTC. This rearrangement joins TRBV11-2 to TRBJ2-7, with D maybe TRBD2 (6 bases). The V end was cut by 2 bases, the J end by 0 bases, with 11 bases between. From germline, CDR1 is SGHAT and CDR2 FQNNGV. CDR3 length equals 15 residues.

The genes are TRBV28 and TRBJ2-5, with D perhaps given as TRBD1 or TRBD2 (6 bases each). Germline V gene lookup returns CDR1 MDHEN and CDR2 SYDVKM. This CDR3 is 16 amino acids long. Trimming removed 3 bases at V and 0 bases at J, with 14 bases between. The CDR3 DNA reads as TGTGCCAGCAGTTTGGGGGGCGAGATGTACCAAGAGACCCAGTACTTC. Protein sequence: CASSLGGEMYQETQYF.

The chain employs TRBV30 and TRBJ2-1; TRBD1 is a possible D gene (6 bases). CDR3 length equals 14 residues. Germline values: CDR1 GTSNPN, CDR2 SVGIG (reference sequence). V was shortened by 3 bases and J by 4 bases, with 13 bases between the two germline ends. The CDR3 loop reads CAWRIRGQYNEQFF. The CDR3 DNA follows: TGTGCCTGGAGAATCCGAGGACAGTACAATGAGCAGTTCTTC.

V and J are TRBV9 and TRBJ1-3; D is possibly TRBD1 (6 bases). CDR3 length: 15 residues. The V gene's germline CDR1 is SGDLS and CDR2 YYNGEE. The germline V and J ends were trimmed by 0 bases and 1 base, with 8 bases remaining between them. The CDR3 coding sequence is TGTGCCAGCAGCGTAGGGAGGGGGTCTGGAAACACCATATATTTT. This encodes CASSVGRGSGNTIYF.

The chain employs TRBV2 and TRBJ2-2; D may match TRBD1 or TRBD2 (5 bases each). Looked up from germline, CDR1 is SNHLY and CDR2 is FYNNEI. The CDR3 totals 13 residues. With 7 bases removed from V and 7 bases from J, the gap between germline ends came to 13 bases. The CDR3 sequence is CASTRDGRGELFF. Here the CDR3 DNA reads TGTGCCAGCACCAGGGACGGTCGCGGGGAGCTGTTTTTT.

This chain joins TRBV21-1 and TRBJ1-5. TRBV21-1 is a pseudogene segment. The CDR3 is 17 residues long. The CDR3, as DNA: TGTGCCAGCAGCAAGACCAGAGAAAACAATAGCAATCAGCCCCAGCATTTT. This translates into CASSKTRENNSNQPQHF.

CDR3 in amino acids: CASSTHGGIGYEQYF. CDR3 coding DNA: TGTGCCAGCAGCACTCACGGAGGGATAGGCTACGAGCAGTACTTC. V usage is TRBV11-2 and J usage is TRBJ2-7, with D possibly being TRBD2 (6 bases). Germline CDR1 SGHAT, CDR2 FQNNGV. This CDR3 has 15 residues. V gave up 5 bases and J gave up 3 bases, with 17 bases separating them.

The rearrangement uses TRBV7-9 and TRBJ2-5; TRBD2 aligns across 7 bases. Germline values: CDR1 SEHNR, CDR2 FQNEAQ (reference sequence). The V gene end was trimmed by 3 bases and the J gene end by 2 bases; junction bases not matched to a gene: 3. The CDR3 spans 14 residues. CDR3 in amino acids: CASSLLAGQETQYF. The CDR3 DNA reads as TGTGCCAGCAGCTTGTTAGCGGGTCAAGAGACCCAGTACTTC. The whole variable domain, filled in from reference TRBV7-9 and TRBJ2-5, reads DTGVSQNPRHKITKRGQNVTFRCDPISEHNRLYWYRQTLGQGPEFLTYFQNEAQLEKSRLLSDRFSAERPKGSFSTLEIQRTEQGDSAMYLCASSLLAGQETQYFGPGTRLLVL.

The V and J genes are TRBV7-8 and TRBJ2-2; possibly TRBD1 or TRBD2 for D (5 bases each). The CDR3 is made up of 15 amino acids. CDR1 and CDR2 from the germline V gene are SGHVS and FQNEAQ. V was clipped by 5 bases and J by 5 bases, with 15 bases between them. CDR3 loop: CASSSHRDRTGELFF. CDR3 bases: TGTGCCAGCAGCAGCCACCGGGACCGGACCGGGGAGCTGTTTTTT. Full variable domain (rest looked up from reference TRBV7-8 and TRBJ2-2): GAGVSQSPRYKVAKRGQDVALRCDPISGHVSLFWYQQALGQGPEFLTYFQNEAQLDKSGLPSDRFFAERPEGSVSTLKIQRTQQEDSAVYLCASSSHRDRTGELFFGEGSRLTVL.

V gene TRBV28 combines with J gene TRBJ1-2, with 9 bases identical to TRBD1. The CDR3 consists of 16 residues. J lost 2 bases, V lost 6 bases, and 10 bases had no gene match. CDR1 MDHEN and CDR2 SYDVKM come from the germline V gene. In DNA, the CDR3 is TGTGCCAGCAGGCGTAGACAGGGGGTAAAAAACTATGGCTACACCTTC. Its translation: CASRRRQGVKNYGYTF.

CDR3 coding DNA: TGTGCCAGCAGCGTAGGGGGGACTTCCGGGGAGCTGTTTTTT. Protein product: CASSVGGTSGELFF. The V gene is TRBV9, the J gene TRBJ2-2, with D tentatively TRBD2 (6 bases). CDR3 size: 14 residues. Germline values: CDR1 SGDLS, CDR2 YYNGEE. Trimming removed 0 bases at V and 6 bases at J, with 9 bases between.

The chain couples TRBV4-3 to TRBJ1-4; tentative D call: TRBD1 (5 bases). V was cut by 4 bases and J by 7 bases, with 16 bases left in between. Germline loops: CDR1 LGHNA, CDR2 YSLEER. There are 15 residues in the CDR3. CDR3 protein: CASSRTGTSGEKLFF. CDR3 DNA: TGCGCCAGCAGCCGAACCGGGACTTCGGGTGAAAAACTGTTTTTT.

This clone has a handful of counts. This chain connects TRBV5-8 to TRBJ2-2; a weak D match, TRBD2 (5 bases). V lost 2 bases and J 1 base, leaving 12 bases between the germline ends. This CDR3 has 16 amino acids. Germline V lookup: CDR1 SGHTS, CDR2 YDEGEE. The CDR3 loop is CASSFPEVLNTGELFF. The DNA for the CDR3 is TGTGCCAGCAGCTTTCCGGAGGTTCTGAACACCGGGGAGCTGTTTTTT.

The chain uses TRBV18 and TRBJ1-1; D may be TRBD1 (6 bases). The CDR3 runs 15 residues. The V end was cut by 3 bases, the J end by 4 bases, with 15 bases between. Germline CDR1 reads KGHSH; CDR2 reads LQKENI. This chain's CDR3 is CASSPSQGGGTEAFF. CDR3 nucleotide sequence: TGTGCCAGCTCACCCTCACAGGGTGGAGGCACTGAAGCTTTCTTT.

The V gene is TRBV5-6, the J gene TRBJ1-2; D not certain. CDR3 length: 13 residues. V lost 2 bases, J lost 12 bases, and 17 bases lay in between. CDR1 is SGHDT, CDR2 YYEEEE, per germline. CDR3 amino acids: CASSLKHLPPNTF. In DNA, the CDR3 is TGTGCCAGCAGCTTAAAACACCTCCCGCCGAACACCTTC.

This chain links TRBV5-5 with TRBJ2-2, with D maybe TRBD2 (6 bases). The CDR3 sequence is 17 residues long. Germline V CDR1 and CDR2: SGHKS, YYEKEE (reference sequence). The V and J ends lost 2 bases and 2 bases respectively, with 16 bases between them. CDR3 DNA sequence: TGTGCCAGCAGCTTCCGGGGGACCCTAGGTAACACCGGGGAGCTGTTTTTT. It encodes CASSFRGTLGNTGELFF.

This clone was picked up one time. This chain uses TRBV4-2 with TRBJ2-3; the match to TRBD2 covers 9 bases. This CDR3 contains 16 residues. Germline V lookup: CDR1 LGHNA, CDR2 YNFKEQ. After removal of 7 bases from V and 1 base from J, the junction contained 9 bases not matched to a gene. The CDR3 DNA reads as TGTGCCAGCACCCGGACTAGCGAGACCCGCACAGATACGCAGTATTTT. Translating it yields CASTRTSETRTDTQYF.

This clone was seen a handful of times. V gene TRBV10-1 combines with J gene TRBJ1-2, with 7 positions matching TRBD1. J lost 7 bases, V lost 2 bases, and 7 bases had no gene match. The CDR3 totals 14 residues. The V gene's germline CDR1 is WNHNN and CDR2 SYGVQD (reference sequence). The CDR3 DNA is TGCGCCAGCAGTGAGACAGGGGAGCCTGCTGGCTACACCTTC. Translation: CASSETGEPAGYTF.

The CDR3 DNA sequence: TGTGCCAGCAGCATCCTAGACAATGAGCAGTTCTTC. This gives the protein CASSILDNEQFF. The rearrangement joins TRBV7-9 to TRBJ2-1; D is unresolved. Germline assignment: CDR1 SEHNR and CDR2 FQNEAQ (reference sequence). Trimming removed 5 bases at V and 5 bases at J, with 7 bases between. The CDR3 consists of 12 residues.

The chain links TRBV4-1 to TRBJ1-2, with unresolved D. Germline V gene sequence: CDR1 MGHRA, CDR2 YSYEKL. This CDR3 has 14 residues. V gave up 4 bases and J gave up 8 bases, with 17 bases separating them. In DNA form, the CDR3 reads TGCGCCAGCAGCCCCTCGGAGGGCGCAGGCGGCTACACCTTC. Translating it yields CASSPSEGAGGYTF.